This T cell receptor (beta chain) was found in a study of lymphopenia after photon versus proton radiotherapy. Libraries were prepared by immunoSEQ multiplex PCR; TCRdb keeps only in-frame clonotypes and omits some of them. Among fewer than 35,000 clones listed, nearly 90% were seen once. Germline CDR1 reads SGHRS; CDR2 reads YFSETQ. V was trimmed by 3 bases and J by 2 bases, leaving 10 bases between them. This CDR3 has 14 residues. This clonotype was obtained from a woman aged 70-85 years with pancreatic cancer. Some clones in this sample may be carry-over from other donors' samples. The chain couples TRBV5-1 to TRBJ2-3; D perhaps matches TRBD1 (6 bases). Specimen: peripheral blood, collected from a patient treated with proton-based radiotherapy. CDR3 sequence reads: CASSSGQPTDTQYF. Written as DNA, the CDR3 is TGCGCCAGCAGCTCGGGACAACCCACAGATACGCAGTATTTT.